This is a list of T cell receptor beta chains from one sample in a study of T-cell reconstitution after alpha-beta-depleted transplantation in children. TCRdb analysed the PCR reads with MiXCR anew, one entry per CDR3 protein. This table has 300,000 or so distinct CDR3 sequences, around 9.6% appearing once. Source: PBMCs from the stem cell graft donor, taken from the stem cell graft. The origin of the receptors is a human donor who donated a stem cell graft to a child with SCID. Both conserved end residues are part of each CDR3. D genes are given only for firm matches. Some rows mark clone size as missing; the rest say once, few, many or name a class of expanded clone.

TGTGCCAGCAGCAGAAGGGACCAGGGTGCCTACGAGCAGTACTTC	CASSRRDQGAYEQYF	TRBV7-9	TRBJ2-7	.	.
TGTGCCAGCAGTTACGGCAGGGGCGCATCCTATGGCTACACCTTC	CASSYGRGASYGYTF	TRBV6-5	TRBJ1-2	few	.
TGCAGTGCTAGTTTCCCTGAGAACACCGGGGAGCTGTTTTTT	CSASFPENTGELFF	TRBV20-1	TRBJ2-2	few	.
TGTGCCACCACGCCAGGACAGCTCTCTGGAAACACCATATATTTT	CATTPGQLSGNTIYF	TRBV7-9	TRBJ1-3	few	.
TGTGCCAGCAGCGACCGGGACCACAAAAACATTCAGTACTTC	CASSDRDHKNIQYF	TRBV7-9	TRBJ2-4	.	.
TGCAGTGCTAACGGGAAACCGGAGGGCGAGCAGTACTTC	CSANGKPEGEQYF	TRBV20-1	TRBJ2-7	few	.
TGTGCCAGCAGCTTTTTATCTAGCGGGGACTTCGTTAATGAGCAGTTCTTC	CASSFLSSGDFVNEQFF	TRBV11-2	TRBJ2-1	few	TRBD2
TGTGCTAGCAGTAAAGGGGGTGGCCAGCCCCAGCATTTT	CASSKGGGQPQHF	TRBV7-7	TRBJ1-5	.	.
TGTGCCAGCAGCTTTACTGGGGCCCAGTACTTC	CASSFTGAQYF	TRBV7-2	TRBJ2-5	few	.
TGCGCCAGCAGCGCATTCGCGACTCAGCCCTACGAGCAGTACTTC	CASSAFATQPYEQYF	TRBV4-1	TRBJ2-7	.	.
TGTGCCAGCAGTGCCTACAGCCGGGACTGGAACTATGGCTACACCTTC	CASSAYSRDWNYGYTF	TRBV6-1	TRBJ1-2	.	.
TGTGCCAGCAGTTTCCCCGAGTCAGAAGAGACCCAGTACTTC	CASSFPESEETQYF	TRBV12-3/TRBV12-4	TRBJ2-5	.	.
TGTGCCAGCAGTTTACGGGGTGAGGGTGGCTACACCTTC	CASSLRGEGGYTF	TRBV12-3/TRBV12-4	TRBJ1-2	.	.
TGTGCCAGCAGTCCGGGACCTTACAATGAGCAGTTCTTC	CASSPGPYNEQFF	TRBV12-3/TRBV12-4	TRBJ2-1	many	.
TGTGCCATCAGTGATCCCAACAGGGCCGGGGGCAATGAGCAGTTCTTC	CAISDPNRAGGNEQFF	TRBV10-3	TRBJ2-1	.	.
TGCGCCAGCAGCTTGTCCGGGACAGGGTCTTACAATGAGCAGTTCTTC	CASSLSGTGSYNEQFF	TRBV5-1	TRBJ2-1	.	TRBD1
TGTGCCAGCAGTTACCCACTAGAGACCCAGTACTTC	CASSYPLETQYF	TRBV6-6	TRBJ2-5	few	.
TGTGCCAGCAGGGGGGGGCCACAAGGAGATACGCAGTATTTT	CASRGGPQGDTQYF	TRBV6-2/TRBV6-3	TRBJ2-3	.	.
TGTGCCAGCAGTCTCAGGGGTTTGGGCTCCTACAATGAGCAGTTCTTC	CASSLRGLGSYNEQFF	TRBV12-3/TRBV12-4	TRBJ2-1	.	.
TGTGCCAGCCGCCCCGGGGCAGGGAATGGCTACACCTTC	CASRPGAGNGYTF	TRBV6-1	TRBJ1-2	.	.
TGTGCCAGCAGTTCCGACCGGGACTCCGACTACAATGAGCAGTTCTTC	CASSSDRDSDYNEQFF	TRBV12-3/TRBV12-4	TRBJ2-1	.	.
TGCGCCAGCAGCCCGAGGATACTCGACGGCTACACCTTC	CASSPRILDGYTF	TRBV5-1	TRBJ1-2	.	.
TGTGCCAGCAGCCTATACCCCTTAGCGGGGGGGCGGACCCAGTACTTC	CASSLYPLAGGRTQYF	TRBV27	TRBJ2-5	many	TRBD2
TGTGCCAGCAGCTTAGGTCTGGGATGGTACGAGCAGTACTTC	CASSLGLGWYEQYF	TRBV7-9	TRBJ2-7	few	.
TGTGCCAGCAGCTTGGACCAGGGACTGACCTACGAGCAGTACTTC	CASSLDQGLTYEQYF	TRBV5-6	TRBJ2-7	few	.
TGTGCCATCAGTGCCGCTGACAAGTACTACGAGCAGTACTTC	CAISAADKYYEQYF	TRBV10-3	TRBJ2-7	many	.
TGTGCCAGCAGCTTGGTACAGGCACAAGAGACCCAGTACTTC	CASSLVQAQETQYF	TRBV5-5	TRBJ2-5	.	.
TGTGCCAGCAGCTCTACAGGGCCCTACAATGAGCAGTTCTTC	CASSSTGPYNEQFF	TRBV11-1	TRBJ2-1	.	.
TGTGCCAGCAGTTACCCCCTGGAAACTAGCACAGATACGCAGTATTTT	CASSYPLETSTDTQYF	TRBV6-2/TRBV6-3	TRBJ2-3	many	.
TGTGCCAGCAGTTTCCAGCGGGGGAGGAACACCGGGGAGCTGTTTTTT	CASSFQRGRNTGELFF	TRBV12-3/TRBV12-4	TRBJ2-2	many	TRBD2
TGTGCCAGTCGGTGGGGGCAGGCCTTAGCCAAAAACATTCAGTACTTC	CASRWGQALAKNIQYF	TRBV2	TRBJ2-4	few	.
TGTGCCAGCTCACCCCAACGAGTGAACACTGAAGCTTTCTTT	CASSPQRVNTEAFF	TRBV18	TRBJ1-1	many	.
TGTGCCAGCAGTGAAGCGCAAGGGGTTGACTATGGCTACACCTTC	CASSEAQGVDYGYTF	TRBV6-1	TRBJ1-2	.	.
TGTGCCAGCAGCTCGAACGGACAGGGGCGCAATCAGCCCCAGCATTTT	CASSSNGQGRNQPQHF	TRBV7-2	TRBJ1-5	few	TRBD1
TGTGCCAGCGGACCGATGAACACTGAAGCTTTCTTT	CASGPMNTEAFF	TRBV12-3/TRBV12-4	TRBJ1-1	.	.
TGTGCCAGCAGTGAATGGACAGGGCTTCCCTCGAATTCACCCCTCCACTTT	CASSEWTGLPSNSPLHF	TRBV25-1	TRBJ1-6	.	TRBD1
TGTGCCAGCTCACCGGGACAGGGACGCGAGACCCAGTACTTC	CASSPGQGRETQYF	TRBV18	TRBJ2-5	many	TRBD1
TGTGCCAGCAGCTCTTCGATCGGGGCGGTCGCAGATACGCAGTATTTT	CASSSSIGAVADTQYF	TRBV7-6	TRBJ2-3	.	.
TGCAGTGCTAGAGATGCGGGGGAGAATTCACCCCTCCACTTT	CSARDAGENSPLHF	TRBV20-1	TRBJ1-6	.	.
TGCAGTGCTTCAAGGCAGGGGAGGAACGGTGGCTACACCTTC	CSASRQGRNGGYTF	TRBV20-1	TRBJ1-2	few	.
TGCAGCGGGGGGGCGGCTCACACTGAAGCTTTCTTT	CSGGAAHTEAFF	TRBV29-1	TRBJ1-1	.	.
TGCGCCAGCAGCCAAGCGGGGGTAGAGGCCGGAAACACCATATATTTT	CASSQAGVEAGNTIYF	TRBV4-1	TRBJ1-3	few	.
TGTGCCAGCAGTTCTACGGGACAGGGATGGTCACGTGAGCAGTTCTTC	CASSSTGQGWSREQFF	TRBV7-9	TRBJ2-1	.	TRBD1
TGCGCCAGCAGAAGGGGGGGCATGGACTACGAGCAGTACTTC	CASRRGGMDYEQYF	TRBV5-1	TRBJ2-7	.	.
TGTGCCAGCACCCCGGTGGGGGGGACCTACGAGCAGTACTTC	CASTPVGGTYEQYF	TRBV16	TRBJ2-7	.	TRBD2
TGTGCCAGCAGCTTAAGGACAGGGGATCGCCTCCACTTT	CASSLRTGDRLHF	TRBV7-3	TRBJ1-6	.	TRBD1